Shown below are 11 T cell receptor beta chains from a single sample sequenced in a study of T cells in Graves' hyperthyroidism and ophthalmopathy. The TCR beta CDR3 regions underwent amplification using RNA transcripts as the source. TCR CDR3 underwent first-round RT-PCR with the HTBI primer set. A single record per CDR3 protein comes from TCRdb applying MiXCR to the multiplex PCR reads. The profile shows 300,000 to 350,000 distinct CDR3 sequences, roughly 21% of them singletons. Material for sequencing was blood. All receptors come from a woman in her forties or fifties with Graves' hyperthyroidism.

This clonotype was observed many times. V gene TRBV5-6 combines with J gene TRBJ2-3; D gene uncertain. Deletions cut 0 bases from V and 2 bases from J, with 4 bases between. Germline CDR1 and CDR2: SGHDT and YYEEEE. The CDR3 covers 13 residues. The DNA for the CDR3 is TGTGCCAGCAGCTTGGACCACACAGATACGCAGTATTTT. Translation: CASSLDHTDTQYF.

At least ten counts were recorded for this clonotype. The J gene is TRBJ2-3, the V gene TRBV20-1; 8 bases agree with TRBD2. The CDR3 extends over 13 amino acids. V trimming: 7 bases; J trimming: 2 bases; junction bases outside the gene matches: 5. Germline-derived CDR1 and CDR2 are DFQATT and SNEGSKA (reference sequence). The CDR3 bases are TGCAGTGGGGCGGGGGGCCTCACAGATACGCAGTATTTT. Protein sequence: CSGAGGLTDTQYF.

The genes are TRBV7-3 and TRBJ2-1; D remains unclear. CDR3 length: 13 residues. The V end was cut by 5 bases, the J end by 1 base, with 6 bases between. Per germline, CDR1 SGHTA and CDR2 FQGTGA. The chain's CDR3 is CASSQGSYNEQFF. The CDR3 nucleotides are TGTGCCAGCAGCCAAGGATCCTACAATGAGCAGTTCTTC.

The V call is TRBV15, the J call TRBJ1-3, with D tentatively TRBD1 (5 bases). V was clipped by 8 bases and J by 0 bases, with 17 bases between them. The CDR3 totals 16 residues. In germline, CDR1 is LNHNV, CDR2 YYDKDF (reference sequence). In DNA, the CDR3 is TGTGCCACCTGCAAGTCTGGACAAAGCTCTGGAAACACCATATATTTT. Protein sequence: CATCKSGQSSGNTIYF.

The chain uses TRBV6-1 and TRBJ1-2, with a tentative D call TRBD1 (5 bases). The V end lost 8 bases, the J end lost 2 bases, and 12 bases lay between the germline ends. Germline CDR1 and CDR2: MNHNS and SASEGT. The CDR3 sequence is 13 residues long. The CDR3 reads CASQGRANYGYTF. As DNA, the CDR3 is TGTGCCAGCCAGGGCCGAGCCAACTATGGCTACACCTTC.

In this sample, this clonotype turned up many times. The CDR3 protein is CAISRGSGANVLTF. The DNA of the CDR3 is TGTGCCATCAGCAGGGGTTCTGGGGCCAACGTCCTGACTTTC. The chain uses TRBV10-3 and TRBJ2-6; weak D call: TRBD1 (6 bases). This CDR3 has 14 residues. Germline values: CDR1 ENHRY, CDR2 SYGVKD. With 6 bases removed from V and 1 base from J, the gap between germline ends came to 7 bases.

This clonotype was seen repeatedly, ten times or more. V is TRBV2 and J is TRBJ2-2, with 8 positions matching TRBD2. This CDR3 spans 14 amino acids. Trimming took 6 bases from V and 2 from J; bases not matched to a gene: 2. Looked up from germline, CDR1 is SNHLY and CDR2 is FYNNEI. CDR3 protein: CASRRGVNTGELFF. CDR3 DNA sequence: TGTGCCAGCAGGCGGGGGGTAAACACCGGGGAGCTGTTTTTT.

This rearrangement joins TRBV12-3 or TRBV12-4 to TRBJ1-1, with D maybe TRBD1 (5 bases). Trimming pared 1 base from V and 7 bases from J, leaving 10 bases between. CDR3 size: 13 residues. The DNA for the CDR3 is TGTGCCAGCAGTTTAGAAGGGGTGGATGAAGCTTTCTTT. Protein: CASSLEGVDEAFF.

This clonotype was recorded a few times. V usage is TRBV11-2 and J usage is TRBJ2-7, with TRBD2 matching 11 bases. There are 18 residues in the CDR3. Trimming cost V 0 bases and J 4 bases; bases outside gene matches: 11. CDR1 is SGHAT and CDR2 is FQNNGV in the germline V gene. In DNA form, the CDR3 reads TGTGCCAGCAGCTTAGATCGGCTAGCGGGGGGCGGACGTTACGAGCAGTACTTC. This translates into CASSLDRLAGGGRYEQYF. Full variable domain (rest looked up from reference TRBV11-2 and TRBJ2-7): EAGVAQSPRYKIIEKRQSVAFWCNPISGHATLYWYQQILGQGPKLLIQFQNNGVVDDSQLPKDRFSAERLKGVDSTLKIQPAKLEDSAVYLCASSLDRLAGGGRYEQYFGPGTRLTVT.

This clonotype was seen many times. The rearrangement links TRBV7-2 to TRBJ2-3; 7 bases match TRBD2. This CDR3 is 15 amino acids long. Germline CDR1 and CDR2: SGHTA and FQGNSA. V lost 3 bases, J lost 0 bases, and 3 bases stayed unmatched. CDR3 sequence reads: CASSFLAASTDTQYF. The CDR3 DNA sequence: TGTGCCAGCAGCTTTCTAGCGGCTAGCACAGATACGCAGTATTTT.

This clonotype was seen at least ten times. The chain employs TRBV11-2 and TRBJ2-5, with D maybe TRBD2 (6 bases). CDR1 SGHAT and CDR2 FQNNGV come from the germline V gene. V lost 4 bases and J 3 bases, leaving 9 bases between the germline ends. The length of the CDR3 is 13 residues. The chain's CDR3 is CASSSGLKETQYF. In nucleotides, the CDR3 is TGTGCCAGCAGCTCCGGACTAAAAGAGACCCAGTACTTC.